Each of the 6 T cell receptor beta chains below was sequenced from the same sample in a study of blood T cell repertoires in COVID-19. Libraries were prepared by immunoSEQ multiplex PCR; TCRdb keeps only in-frame clonotypes and omits some of them. The sample lists 120,000 or so clones, more than 75% occurring once. The sample comprised peripheral blood. These receptor sequences come from a woman aged 45-59 years with acute or convalescent COVID-19.

The chain joins TRBV7-2 to TRBJ2-2; TRBD2 is a possible D gene (6 bases). This CDR3 has 15 residues. CDR1 and CDR2 (germline): SGHTA, FQGNSA. The ends were cut back, 2 bases at V and 7 bases at J, with 14 bases in the middle. CDR3 amino acids: CASSLHQGGGGELFF. CDR3 coding DNA: TGTGCCAGCAGCTTACATCAGGGAGGAGGCGGGGAGCTGTTTTTT.

V and J are TRBV7-2 and TRBJ2-1, with D perhaps matching TRBD1 (6 bases). Trimming shortened V by 0 bases and J by 6 bases, and 15 bases separated the two germline ends. The germline V gene has CDR1 SGHTA and CDR2 FQGNSA. The CDR3 sequence is 16 residues long. The CDR3 coding sequence is TGTGCCAGCAGCTTAGCGTTAGGACAGTCCGTCAATGAGCAGTTCTTC. Translation: CASSLALGQSVNEQFF.

The chain couples TRBV2 to TRBJ1-4; maybe TRBD1 (5 bases). The V gene's germline CDR1 is SNHLY and CDR2 FYNNEI. V was pared by 5 bases and J by 7 bases, with 14 bases between. The CDR3 is 14 amino acids. DNA of the CDR3: TGTGCCAGCAGTCCGGGAGGGGTTGGTGAAAAACTGTTTTTT. It yields the protein CASSPGGVGEKLFF.

The CDR3 loop reads CASSLVLQPGRDYGYTF. DNA for the CDR3: TGTGCCAGCAGCCTTGTTCTCCAGCCAGGGAGGGACTATGGCTACACCTTC. The chain joins TRBV7-2 to TRBJ1-2; the D gene is possibly TRBD1 (5 bases). The CDR3 is 17 amino acids. From germline, CDR1 is SGHTA and CDR2 FQGNSA. V lost 5 bases, J lost 3 bases, and 22 bases lay in between.

V gene TRBV6-2 or TRBV6-3 combines with J gene TRBJ2-4, with D possibly matching TRBD2 (5 bases). The CDR3 length is 14 residues. Germline CDR1 is MNHEY and CDR2 is SVGEGT. V lost 6 bases and J 7 bases, leaving 16 bases between the germline ends. Here the CDR3 reads CASSPVRAGNIQYF. In DNA form, the CDR3 reads TGTGCCAGCAGCCCTGTGCGGGCTGGGAACATTCAGTACTTC.

This clone was seen just once. The chain joins TRBV6-5 to TRBJ2-3; D possibly corresponds to TRBD2 (6 bases). Germline loops: CDR1 MNHEY, CDR2 SVGAGI. This CDR3 is built from 13 residues. Trimming took 6 bases from V and 0 from J, leaving 7 bases between them. The CDR3 here is CASSGSSTDTQYF. The CDR3, as DNA: TGTGCCAGCAGCGGGAGTAGCACAGATACGCAGTATTTT.